A selection of T cell receptor beta chains follows, all from one sample in a study of cytomegalovirus exposure and HLA in healthy donors. Some clones are missing from TCRdb's copy, which holds only in-frame ones; the method was immunoSEQ multiplex PCR. The sample holds about 88,000 clones; less than 90% are singletons and the top ten take around an eighth. The sample taken for sequencing was PBMCs. These receptor sequences come from a young woman in good health and CMV-seropositive. Both conserved end residues are part of each CDR3. Each record gives: D gene, clone size, J gene, V gene, CDR3 protein, CDR3 DNA. The D gene is left open where the match is weak. Some rows mark clone size as missing; the rest say once, few, many or name a class of expanded clone.

TRBD1,-,TRBJ1-2,TRBV28,CATKAGGIGYTF,TGTGCCACCAAGGCAGGGGGAATAGGCTACACCTTC
TRBD2,-,TRBJ2-2,TRBV6-5,CASSLAGDFGELFF,TGTGCCAGCAGTCTAGCGGGGGATTTCGGGGAGCTGTTTTTT
TRBD1,-,TRBJ1-4,TRBV2,CASRGSTGANEKLFF,TGTGCCAGCAGGGGATCGACAGGGGCAAATGAAAAACTGTTTTTT
TRBD1,-,TRBJ1-2,TRBV4-1,CASSRTSGTGGAGGYTF,TGCGCCAGCAGCCGAACCAGTGGGACAGGGGGCGCTGGGGGCTACACCTTC
-,-,TRBJ1-1,TRBV9,CASSAFSGRTEAFF,TGTGCCAGCAGCGCCTTTTCGGGGAGGACTGAAGCTTTCTTT
-,-,TRBJ2-1,TRBV10-1,CASSALGEQFF,TGCGCCAGCAGCGCCCTCGGTGAGCAGTTCTTC
-,-,TRBJ2-7,TRBV5-1,CASSPRQRPYEQYF,TGCGCCAGCAGCCCAAGACAGCGACCCTACGAGCAGTACTTC
TRBD1,-,TRBJ1-4,TRBV30,CAWMAGQGGEKLFF,TGTGCCTGGATGGCTGGCCAGGGGGGTGAAAAACTGTTTTTT
-,-,TRBJ2-7,TRBV4-2,CASSQTGGVVGEQYF,TGTGCCAGCAGCCAAACGGGGGGCGTAGTCGGCGAGCAGTACTTC
-,-,TRBJ2-1,TRBV11-1,CASSVRRQGRYNEQFF,TGTGCCAGCAGCGTACGTCGGCAGGGCCGCTACAATGAGCAGTTCTTC
TRBD1,-,TRBJ2-3,TRBV2,CASSTGFRTDTQYF,TGTGCCAGCTCGACAGGGTTTCGCACAGATACGCAGTATTTT
-,-,TRBJ2-5,TRBV10-3,CAIGGDRTYQETQYF,TGTGCCATAGGGGGGGATAGGACGTACCAAGAGACCCAGTACTTC
TRBD1,-,TRBJ2-1,TRBV6-5,CASSYAQANRGFEQFF,TGTGCCAGCAGTTACGCCCAGGCAAACAGGGGGTTTGAGCAGTTCTTC
TRBD2,-,TRBJ2-7,TRBV4-1,CASSQESSGEREQYF,TGCGCCAGCAGCCAAGAGTCTAGCGGGGAGCGAGAGCAGTACTTC
-,few,TRBJ2-1,TRBV18,CASSRRQGTNNEQFF,TGTGCCAGCTCACGGAGACAGGGGACTAACAATGAGCAGTTCTTC
TRBD1,-,TRBJ2-7,TRBV19,CASSLPPGQGSYEQYF,TGTGCCAGTAGTCTCCCCCCGGGACAGGGTTCGTACGAGCAGTACTTC
-,once,TRBJ1-1,TRBV5-1,CASSLVSTASEAFF,TGCGCCAGCAGCTTGGTTAGTACAGCATCTGAAGCTTTCTTT
-,-,TRBJ1-2,TRBV10-2,CASSVLPNYGYTF,TGCGCCAGCAGTGTCCTTCCCAACTATGGCTACACCTTC
TRBD1,few,TRBJ1-4,TRBV28,CASSTGQAATNEKLFF,TGTGCCAGCAGTACGGGACAGGCTGCAACTAATGAAAAACTGTTTTTT
TRBD1,-,TRBJ2-7,TRBV13,CASSLATGDEQYF,TGTGCCAGCAGCTTGGCGACAGGGGACGAGCAGTACTTC
-,-,TRBJ2-7,TRBV9,CASSPGNYEQYF,TGTGCCAGCAGCCCGGGGAACTACGAGCAGTACTTC
-,many,TRBJ2-7,TRBV5-1,CASSLVISGEQYF,TGCGCCAGCAGCTTGGTCATCTCCGGTGAGCAGTACTTC
TRBD1,-,TRBJ2-5,TRBV7-3,CASSTDRGETQYF,TGTGCCAGCAGCACGGACAGGGGAGAGACCCAGTACTTC
-,-,TRBJ1-5,TRBV6-5,CASSYSGQGNQPQHF,TGTGCCAGCAGTTACTCGGGGCAGGGAAATCAGCCCCAGCATTTT
-,-,TRBJ1-1,TRBV7-8,CASKIIGMRRDTEAFF,TGTGCCAGCAAAATAATCGGCATGCGGCGGGACACTGAAGCTTTCTTT
TRBD1,-,TRBJ1-4,TRBV5-6,CASSGQGAANEKLFF,TGTGCCAGCAGCGGACAGGGGGCGGCTAATGAAAAACTGTTTTTT
-,-,TRBJ1-1,TRBV6-5,CASIKSGRSEAFF,TGTGCCAGCATTAAATCAGGGCGGTCTGAAGCTTTCTTT
TRBD1,-,TRBJ1-5,TRBV19,CASSKGAGGRGQPQHF,TGTGCCAGTAGTAAGGGGGCAGGGGGACGAGGACAGCCCCAGCATTTT
TRBD1,-,TRBJ1-6,TRBV7-9,CASSPDRVNNSPLHF,TGTGCCAGCAGTCCCGACAGGGTGAATAATTCACCCCTCCACTTT